This record covers a single T cell receptor beta chain. This clone came up once. Its binding antigen is unknown. No much larger clone exists at a distance of one base, and base qualities are not known. TCRbeta CDR3 regions were amplified from genomic DNA by means of the immunoSEQ Assay, a bias-controlled multiplex PCR. On the study's bioinformatics: The number of nucleated cells in each sample was estimated from the amplification of reference gene primers within the assay. Sequence reads were collapsed and filtered to measure the absolute abundance of every unique TCRbeta CDR3 rearrangement. For each sample, productive Simpson clonality was calculated as the square root of Simpson's diversity index across productive rearrangements. Drawn from immuneACCESS, this table holds only the in-frame rearrangements with V and J called that TCRdb kept. Clones are partly lost; checked studies trace under half to an unresolved V gene and leave the rest unexplained. V, J and clone size are taken as reported in that table, and D and trimming were inferred from the DNA itself. The sample yields roughly 160,000 clones; 65% to 85% were counted once. Clones ranked in the top ten supply 2.9% of the sample.

V loses 3 bases, J loses 5 bases, and the germline ends lie 14 bases apart. CDR1 and CDR2 were assigned from the germline V gene (reference sequence) as SEHNR and FQNEAQ. The cysteine opens and the phenylalanine closes a CDR3 of 14 amino acids. The only DNA kept is the CDR3, 42 bases in frame from the first base. Each collaborating institution followed its own protocols to collect whole blood in K2EDTA tubes. For TCRbeta analysis, collaborators shipped samples in one of three forms: frozen whole blood, isolated PBMCs, or DNA extracted from either of those sample types. The sample is drawn from a study of blood T cell repertoires in COVID-19 (dated by TCRdb to about 2020). Background on the whole study: The collaborator samples originated in the United States, Italy and Spain and spanned the acute and convalescent phases of COVID-19. The prospective study material was composed of cDNA or gDNA derived from T cells, B-cell-depleted T cells, or PBMCs. Deeply sampled blood TCRbeta repertoires from subjects exposed to, actively infected with, or recovered from COVID-19 were included in the dataset. The repertoires were released in a freely available public database meant as a resource for research on the immune response to SARS-CoV-2. The samples were drawn from the first 160 participants of the ongoing ImmuneRACE study and from 1,254 subjects provided by 6 global collaborators. Sample metadata almost always included a de-identified subject ID, COVID-19 status, age in years and sex. HLA class I and class II types, where available, came from metadata supplied by the sample provider rather than from assay-based typing.

On the study overall, not on this receptor specifically: How much clinical and demographic metadata was included differed by source and by participant, and the metadata was provided uncurated.

Recombination joined TRBV7-9 with TRBJ2-7, with the D gene not clear enough to name. The source material was peripheral blood. This receptor was obtained from a woman aged 55-69 years with acute or convalescent COVID-19. The CDR3 has the sequence CASSFLTDLHEQYF. The DNA sequence is TGTGCCAGCAGCTTCCTCACAGACCTCCACGAGCAGTACTTC.